A single sample is the source of the 31 T cell receptor beta chains below, sequenced in a study of OX40 agonist ivuxolimab in advanced cancers. The data were produced by immunoSEQ multiplex PCR, yet TCRdb's version contains in-frame clones alone and is incomplete. The sample has 25,000 to 40,000 clones; roughly 87% are singletons. This sample comprised CD4+ or CD8+ T cells sorted from blood, obtained in a trial of the OX40 agonist ivuxolimab. The receptors were sampled from an adult with an advanced solid tumor such as melanoma, head and neck, liver or kidney cancer.

This chain joins TRBV5-1 and TRBJ1-1, with TRBD1 as a possible D gene (5 bases). From germline, CDR1 is SGHRS and CDR2 YFSETQ. The CDR3 covers 13 residues. Between the trimmed V and J ends, which lost 0 bases and 4 bases, there was a span of 7 bases. The CDR3 DNA is TGCGCCAGCAGCTTGGCGACAGCCACTGAAGCTTTCTTT. It is translated as CASSLATATEAFF.

CDR3 amino acids: CASSLAGTYEQYF. The CDR3 DNA follows: TGTGCCAGCAGCTTAGCGGGAACTTACGAGCAGTACTTC. The chain combines TRBV25-1 with TRBJ2-5, with 8 bases aligning to TRBD2. The DNA end is more similar to TRBJ2-7, so the J call may be wrong. The CDR3 has 13 residues. Germline V lookup: CDR1 MGHDK, CDR2 SYGVNS.

This sequence joins TRBV6-6 and TRBJ1-5, with TRBD1 identical over 9 bases. This CDR3 has 15 residues. Germline trimming cut 6 bases from V and 2 bases from J; bases unmatched to any gene: 5. CDR1 and CDR2 (germline): MNHNY, SVGAGI (reference sequence). Written as DNA, the CDR3 is TGTGCCAGCAGCTCGGGACAGGGCCGCAATCAGCCCCAGCATTTT. The encoded protein is CASSSGQGRNQPQHF.

The J gene is TRBJ1-5, the V gene TRBV6-6; weak D call: TRBD1 (6 bases). V dropped 7 bases and J dropped 5 bases, with 15 bases sitting between them. The germline CDR1 and CDR2 sequences are MNHNY and SVGAGI (reference sequence). There are 14 residues in the CDR3. The CDR3 protein is CASIDTGGHQPQHF. The CDR3 DNA reads as TGTGCCAGCATCGATACGGGGGGGCATCAGCCCCAGCATTTT.

The chain uses TRBV19 and TRBJ1-3, with a tentative D call TRBD1 (5 bases). The CDR3 contains 15 residues. CDR1 and CDR2 from the germline V gene are LNHDA and SQIVND (reference sequence). Between the trimmed V and J ends, which lost 5 bases and 2 bases, there was a span of 13 bases. CDR3 residues: CASSPRGGTGNTIYF. The CDR3 DNA reads as TGTGCCAGTAGTCCCCGGGGCGGGACTGGAAACACCATATATTTT.

V gene TRBV28 combines with J gene TRBJ1-5; no reliable D call. Trimming shortened V by 5 bases and J by 6 bases, and 23 bases separated the two germline ends. The length of the CDR3 is 17 residues. From germline, CDR1 is MDHEN and CDR2 SYDVKM. This chain's CDR3 is CASSALIGRDESQPQHF. In DNA form, the CDR3 reads TGTGCCAGCAGTGCCCTAATTGGGAGGGATGAGAGTCAGCCCCAGCATTTT.

CDR3 bases: TGTGCCAGCAGTCCGCTCGGCGACGGGAGGTTCCGGGACACCATATATTTT. This encodes CASSPLGDGRFRDTIYF. The chain joins TRBV28 to TRBJ1-3; D unresolved. This CDR3 is built from 17 residues. Between the trimmed V and J ends, which lost 5 bases and 8 bases, there was a span of 25 bases. Germline V gives CDR1 MDHEN, CDR2 SYDVKM.

The chain employs TRBV7-6 and TRBJ2-7; TRBD1 agrees at 8 bases. Germline V gives CDR1 SGHVS, CDR2 FNYEAQ. There are 18 residues in the CDR3. V lost 5 bases and J lost 0; bases outside the gene matches: 15. The CDR3 DNA reads TGTGCCAGCAGCGCCGGGACAGGAGGTTTCTTTAGCTCCTACGAGCAGTACTTC. Translating it yields CASSAGTGGFFSSYEQYF.

In this sample, this clone turned up a few times. This chain links TRBV9 with TRBJ1-1; 7 bases are shared with TRBD1. Germline V gene lookup returns CDR1 SGDLS and CDR2 YYNGEE. The CDR3 spans 15 residues. Trimming took 2 bases from V and 5 from J; bases not matched to a gene: 9. The CDR3 spells CASSVTGDSPTEAFF. CDR3 DNA sequence: TGTGCCAGCAGCGTTACAGGGGACTCCCCAACTGAAGCTTTCTTT.

This chain links TRBV7-2 with TRBJ1-2; D uncertain. With 3 bases removed from V and 1 base from J, the gap between germline ends came to 9 bases. Germline V CDR1 and CDR2: SGHTA, FQGNSA. There are 14 residues in the CDR3. The CDR3 loop is CASSLDRVNYGYTF. CDR3 sequence (DNA): TGTGCCAGCAGCTTGGATAGAGTTAACTATGGCTACACCTTC.

The chain has TRBV11-2 and TRBJ1-1; TRBD1 agrees at 8 bases. Germline V gives CDR1 SGHAT, CDR2 FQNNGV. After removal of 6 bases from V and 6 bases from J, the junction contained 15 bases not matched to a gene. This CDR3 spans 16 amino acids. CDR3 sequence (DNA): TGTGCCAGCAGAAGACCAGGGGGCGCATGGTCTTCTGAAGCTTTCTTT. This codes for CASRRPGGAWSSEAFF. Filled out from reference TRBV11-2 and TRBJ1-1, the complete variable domain reads EAGVAQSPRYKIIEKRQSVAFWCNPISGHATLYWYQQILGQGPKLLIQFQNNGVVDDSQLPKDRFSAERLKGVDSTLKIQPAKLEDSAVYLCASRRPGGAWSSEAFFGQGTRLTVV.

This clone has just one count. This sequence joins TRBV15 and TRBJ2-2; D is uncertain. CDR3 length: 14 residues. Germline CDR1 and CDR2: LNHNV and YYDKDF (reference sequence). With 1 base removed from V and 9 bases from J, the gap between germline ends came to 12 bases. This CDR3 reads CATSRVLSSRELFF. CDR3 bases: TGTGCCACCAGCAGAGTGTTAAGCTCCAGGGAGCTGTTTTTT.

The V gene is TRBV5-1, the J gene TRBJ2-5; D call uncertain. Germline assignment: CDR1 SGHRS and CDR2 YFSETQ. The V end lost 6 bases, the J end lost 5 bases, and 14 bases lay between the germline ends. CDR3 length equals 13 residues. CDR3 DNA sequence: TGCGCCAGCAAGACTGAACCCACGGAGACCCAGTACTTC. Translated: CASKTEPTETQYF.

V gene TRBV2 combines with J gene TRBJ1-4; unclear D gene. Trimming took 6 bases from V and 3 from J, leaving 14 bases between them. Germline assignment: CDR1 SNHLY and CDR2 FYNNEI. The CDR3 contains 15 residues. The CDR3 loop reads CASRGMQAANEKLFF. The DNA for the CDR3 is TGTGCCAGCAGGGGGATGCAGGCGGCTAATGAAAAACTGTTTTTT.

This chain uses TRBV10-2 with TRBJ2-2; unclear D gene. The CDR3 has 15 amino acids. CDR1 is WSHSY, CDR2 SAAADI, per germline. V was pared by 2 bases and J by 3 bases, with 10 bases between. In DNA form, the CDR3 reads TGCGCCAGCAGTGAGCCCGGACGGGACACCGGGGAGCTGTTTTTT. It translates to CASSEPGRDTGELFF.

The chain joins TRBV7-9 to TRBJ2-3; 10 positions match TRBD1. Germline V gives CDR1 SEHNR, CDR2 FQNEAQ (reference sequence). The CDR3 has 15 amino acids. V was clipped by 5 bases and J by 2 bases; unmatched bases: 4. This chain's CDR3 is CASSVGQGFTDTQYF. The CDR3 DNA reads TGTGCCAGCAGCGTGGGACAGGGGTTCACAGATACGCAGTATTTT.

This clone was recorded a few times. This rearrangement joins TRBV5-1 to TRBJ2-2, with a tentative D call TRBD2 (7 bases). Germline-derived CDR1 and CDR2 are SGHRS and YFSETQ. The CDR3 contains 16 residues. Trimming stripped 6 bases from V and 5 bases from J, with 20 bases between. CDR3 residues: CASTRDAGAKTGELFF. The DNA for the CDR3 is TGCGCCAGCACACGGGACGCGGGGGCTAAGACCGGGGAGCTGTTTTTT. The full variable domain, rest sourced from reference TRBV5-1 and TRBJ2-2, is KAGVTQTPRYLIKTRGQQVTLSCSPISGHRSVSWYQQTPGQGLQFLFEYFSETQRNKGNFPGRFSGRQFSNSRSEMNVSTLELGDSALYLCASTRDAGAKTGELFFGEGSRLTVL.

The chain couples TRBV2 to TRBJ2-5; perhaps D is TRBD1 or TRBD2 (5 bases each). The CDR3 is 14 amino acids. From germline, CDR1 is SNHLY and CDR2 FYNNEI. The germline V and J ends were trimmed by 7 bases and 2 bases, with 14 bases remaining between them. The CDR3 loop is CASTRRGSQETQYF. The CDR3 coding sequence is TGTGCCAGCACCCGTCGGGGCAGTCAAGAGACCCAGTACTTC.

V usage is TRBV27 and J usage is TRBJ2-1, with D perhaps matching TRBD1 (5 bases). V gave up 0 bases and J gave up 8 bases, with 17 bases separating them. The germline V gene encodes CDR1 MNHEY and CDR2 SMNVEV (reference sequence). There are 16 residues in the CDR3. CDR3 sequence reads: CASSLSKGMYTDEQFF. The CDR3, as DNA: TGTGCCAGCAGTTTATCGAAGGGGATGTATACGGATGAGCAGTTCTTC.

The V and J genes are TRBV6-4 and TRBJ2-2; TRBD2 aligns across 8 bases. The germline V gene has CDR1 MRHNA and CDR2 SNTAGT. This CDR3 is 15 amino acids long. The trim removed 6 bases at V and 4 bases at J, leaving 7 bases unmatched. The CDR3 sequence is CASSPGRGSTGELFF. Written as DNA, the CDR3 is TGTGCCAGCAGCCCCGGGAGGGGAAGCACCGGGGAGCTGTTTTTT.

The chain employs TRBV6-4 and TRBJ2-2; possible D gene TRBD2, 6 bases. The germline V and J ends were trimmed by 4 bases and 2 bases, with 8 bases remaining between them. Germline lookup yields CDR1 MRHNA and CDR2 SNTAGT. This CDR3 is 14 amino acids long. CDR3 region: CASSGGLNTGELFF. DNA for the CDR3: TGTGCCAGCAGTGGGGGACTTAACACCGGGGAGCTGTTTTTT.

The chain employs TRBV5-4 and TRBJ1-2, with D unresolved. CDR1 and CDR2 from the germline V gene are SGHNT and YYREEE (reference sequence). The germline V and J ends were trimmed by 4 bases and 0 bases, with 7 bases remaining between them. The CDR3 sequence is 13 residues long. CDR3 coding DNA: TGTGCCAGCAGCGTTGATTCTAACTATGGCTACACCTTC. This translates into CASSVDSNYGYTF.

The chain uses TRBV7-2 and TRBJ2-3; 12 bases match TRBD2. The trim removed 5 bases at V and 5 bases at J, leaving 2 bases unmatched. The CDR3 is 14 residues long. Germline CDR1 SGHTA, CDR2 FQGNSA. Written as DNA, the CDR3 is TGTGCCAGCAGCAAGGGACTAGCGGGAGATACGCAGTATTTT. It translates to CASSKGLAGDTQYF. Using reference TRBV7-2 and TRBJ2-3 for the parts outside the CDR3, the full variable domain is GAGVSQSPSNKVTEKGKDVELRCDPISGHTALYWYRQSLGQGLEFLIYFQGNSAPDKSGLPSDRFSAERTGGSVSTLTIQRTQQEDSAVYLCASSKGLAGDTQYFGPGTRLTVL.

J is TRBJ2-2 and V is TRBV5-1; D gene unclear. Trimming pared 3 bases from V and 3 bases from J, leaving 6 bases between. Germline CDR1 SGHRS, CDR2 YFSETQ. This CDR3 is 13 amino acids long. This CDR3 is CASSSEYTGELFF. The CDR3 nucleotides read TGCGCCAGCAGCTCTGAGTACACCGGGGAGCTGTTTTTT. The entire variable domain, with the rest obtained from reference TRBV5-1 and TRBJ2-2, is as follows: KAGVTQTPRYLIKTRGQQVTLSCSPISGHRSVSWYQQTPGQGLQFLFEYFSETQRNKGNFPGRFSGRQFSNSRSEMNVSTLELGDSALYLCASSSEYTGELFFGEGSRLTVL.

The chain joins TRBV15 to TRBJ2-7, with 8 positions matching TRBD1. V gave up 5 bases and J gave up 4 bases; unmatched junction bases: 13. The germline gives CDR1 LNHNV, CDR2 YYDKDF (reference sequence). The CDR3 contains 16 residues. CDR3 sequence: CATSPTARDRLYEQYF. The CDR3 bases are TGTGCCACCAGCCCTACCGCTCGGGACAGGTTGTACGAGCAGTACTTC.

The J gene is TRBJ2-1, the V gene TRBV4-3, with 7 bases aligning to TRBD1. J gave up 3 bases and V 2 bases, and 4 bases lay outside the gene matches. Germline V lookup: CDR1 LGHNA, CDR2 YSLEER. The CDR3 loop spans 15 amino acids. CDR3 sequence (DNA): TGCGCCAGCAGCCAAAACAGGGGTGTCTACAATGAGCAGTTCTTC. It specifies CASSQNRGVYNEQFF.

The chain carries TRBV18 and TRBJ2-5; D may be TRBD1 (6 bases). Trimming pared 3 bases from V and 0 bases from J, leaving 11 bases between. CDR3 length: 15 amino acids. Germline loops: CDR1 KGHSH, CDR2 LQKENI. The CDR3 DNA sequence: TGTGCCAGCTCACCTTGGACAGTGAACCAAGAGACCCAGTACTTC. Translated, it gives CASSPWTVNQETQYF.

The rearrangement joins TRBV7-9 to TRBJ2-1; TRBD2 aligns across 15 bases. After removal of 4 bases from V and 6 bases from J, the junction contained 4 bases not matched to a gene. The length of the CDR3 is 16 residues. Germline values: CDR1 SEHNR, CDR2 FQNEAQ (reference sequence). The CDR3 DNA is TGTGCCAGCAGCTCGGGACTAGCGGGAGGCCCCAATGAGCAGTTCTTC. Translation: CASSSGLAGGPNEQFF.

The V and J genes are TRBV6-5 and TRBJ2-2; D possibly corresponds to TRBD2 (6 bases). The V end lost 4 bases, the J end lost 6 bases, and 9 bases lay between the germline ends. This CDR3 comprises 13 residues. Germline V gene lookup returns CDR1 MNHEY and CDR2 SVGAGI. CDR3 sequence (DNA): TGTGCCAGCAGTTGGGGGGACCCCGGGGAGCTGTTTTTT. This translates into CASSWGDPGELFF.

J is TRBJ2-7 and V is TRBV2, with D hard to call. Germline V gene sequence: CDR1 SNHLY, CDR2 FYNNEI. With 9 bases removed from V and 0 bases from J, the gap between germline ends came to 6 bases. CDR3 length: 11 amino acids. CDR3 sequence (DNA): TGTGCCAGTTCGCTCTCCTACGAGCAGTACTTC. Its translation: CASSLSYEQYF. The whole variable domain, filled in from reference TRBV2 and TRBJ2-7, reads EPEVTQTPSHQVTQMGQEVILRCVPISNHLYFYWYRQILGQKVEFLVSFYNNEISEKSEIFDDQFSVERPDGSNFTLKIRSTKLEDSAMYFCASSLSYEQYFGPGTRLTVT.

This clone was seen a handful of times. This sequence joins TRBV11-3 and TRBJ2-1; TRBD2 matches 13 bases. The CDR3 consists of 15 residues. Germline values: CDR1 SGHNT, CDR2 YENEEA. V trimming: 5 bases; J trimming: 10 bases; junction bases outside the gene matches: 8. The CDR3 DNA follows: TGTGCCAGCAGCGCCTCTGGGACTAGCGGGACGGAGCAGTTCTTC. As protein: CASSASGTSGTEQFF.